This passage covers 15 T cell receptor beta chains from one sample sequenced in a study of lymphopenia after photon versus proton radiotherapy. The repertoire was sequenced with immunoSEQ multiplex PCR; TCRdb's copy has only in-frame clones and lacks some. The sample includes around 160,000 clones, more than 85% of them seen just once. The sample consisted of peripheral blood, taken from a patient treated with photon-based radiotherapy. These receptors were taken from a middle-aged man with gastric cancer.

The chain combines TRBV7-9 with TRBJ2-1, with 7 bases identical to TRBD2. There are 13 residues in the CDR3. Germline V gives CDR1 SEHNR, CDR2 FQNEAQ (reference sequence). Trimming removed 10 bases from V and 0 bases from J; junction bases left unmatched: 3. The CDR3 nucleotides read TGTGCCACTACTAGCGTCTCCTACAATGAGCAGTTCTTC. Translating gives CATTSVSYNEQFF.

The chain couples TRBV5-8 to TRBJ1-1; no firm D call. From germline, CDR1 is SGHTS and CDR2 YDEGEE. This CDR3 is 16 amino acids long. V was clipped by 5 bases and J by 0 bases, with 17 bases between them. CDR3 sequence: CASRTRRVDMNTEAFF. Here the CDR3 DNA reads TGTGCCAGCAGGACTCGGAGGGTAGATATGAACACTGAAGCTTTCTTT.

The chain uses TRBV9 and TRBJ2-7; 7 nucleotides match TRBD1. The germline V gene encodes CDR1 SGDLS and CDR2 YYNGEE. V lost 3 bases and J lost 2; bases outside the gene matches: 5. The CDR3 is 14 residues long. The CDR3 loop reads CASSAWDRAYEQYF. The CDR3 DNA follows: TGTGCCAGCAGCGCCTGGGACAGAGCCTACGAGCAGTACTTC.

This clone has a handful of counts. The chain is built from TRBV7-9 and TRBJ1-3; D not certain. The CDR3 extends over 14 amino acids. From germline, CDR1 is SEHNR and CDR2 FQNEAQ (reference sequence). V lost 5 bases to trimming and J lost 0 bases, with 8 bases between them. The CDR3 loop is CASSPRNSGNTIYF. The DNA of the CDR3 is TGTGCCAGCAGCCCACGGAACTCTGGAAACACCATATATTTT.

This CDR3 is CASSPIIGVGQETQYF. The CDR3 bases are TGTGCCAGCAGCCCCATCATCGGGGTCGGGCAAGAGACCCAGTACTTC. V gene TRBV5-5 combines with J gene TRBJ2-5; D is possibly TRBD2 (5 bases). The CDR3 extends over 16 amino acids. The germline V gene encodes CDR1 SGHKS and CDR2 YYEKEE (reference sequence). V lost 4 bases and J lost 2, with 18 bases in between. Using reference TRBV5-5 and TRBJ2-5 for the parts outside the CDR3, the full variable domain is DAGVTQSPTHLIKTRGQQVTLRCSPISGHKSVSWYQQVLGQGPQFIFQYYEKEERGRGNFPDRFSARQFPNYSSELNVNALLLGDSALYLCASSPIIGVGQETQYFGPGTRLLVL.

The chain joins TRBV5-1 to TRBJ2-1; D gene ambiguous. The CDR3 loop spans 11 amino acids. Germline V lookup: CDR1 SGHRS, CDR2 YFSETQ. With 4 bases removed from V and 4 bases from J, the gap between germline ends came to 3 bases. As DNA, the CDR3 is TGCGCCAGCAGCCTGTACAATGAGCAGTTCTTC. It is translated as CASSLYNEQFF. Filled out from reference TRBV5-1 and TRBJ2-1, the complete variable domain reads KAGVTQTPRYLIKTRGQQVTLSCSPISGHRSVSWYQQTPGQGLQFLFEYFSETQRNKGNFPGRFSGRQFSNSRSEMNVSTLELGDSALYLCASSLYNEQFFGPGTRLTVL.

The chain recombines TRBV5-1 with TRBJ2-7, with 10 bases that match TRBD2. The CDR3 runs 15 residues. Germline lookup yields CDR1 SGHRS and CDR2 YFSETQ. V was pared by 0 bases and J by 3 bases, with 3 bases of the junction left unmatched. CDR3 region: CASSLASSGSYEQYF. Written as DNA, the CDR3 is TGCGCCAGCAGCTTGGCGTCTAGCGGGAGCTACGAGCAGTACTTC.

The rearrangement links TRBV5-5 to TRBJ2-2; TRBD2 matches 7 bases. The germline CDR1 and CDR2 sequences are SGHKS and YYEKEE (reference sequence). The CDR3 is 15 residues long. V was pared by 5 bases and J by 0 bases, with 4 bases of the junction left unmatched. CDR3 residues: CASRRSGPNTGELFF. The CDR3 DNA is TGTGCCAGCAGACGTAGCGGGCCGAACACCGGGGAGCTGTTTTTT.

To note about this clone: The same CDR3 can be traced to other DNA sequences in this sample. The V call is TRBV30, the J call TRBJ2-7; no clear D. Trimming cost V 2 bases and J 5 bases, with 10 bases left between them. In germline, CDR1 is GTSNPN, CDR2 SVGIG (reference sequence). The CDR3 has 12 residues. CDR3 in amino acids: CAWSIGLDEQYF. The CDR3 DNA follows: TGTGCCTGGAGTATCGGGCTCGACGAGCAGTACTTC.

The rearrangement links TRBV11-2 to TRBJ1-3; a weak D match, TRBD1 (5 bases). Germline CDR1 SGHAT, CDR2 FQNNGV. The CDR3 contains 17 residues. Trimming removed 3 bases from V and 1 base from J, with 16 bases in between. Here the CDR3 reads CASSFGGTLSSGNTIYF. CDR3 sequence (DNA): TGTGCCAGCAGCTTTGGAGGGACGCTGAGTTCTGGAAACACCATATATTTT.

In DNA, the CDR3 is TGTGCCAGCAGCTCCTTAGCGGGAGGGCGCACAGATACGCAGTATTTT. It codes for CASSSLAGGRTDTQYF. The V call is TRBV7-6, the J call TRBJ2-3, with 11 bases identical to TRBD2. The CDR3 is made up of 16 amino acids. With V trimmed by 4 bases and J by 1 base, 4 bases remained unmatched. Germline V gene data show CDR1 as SGHVS and CDR2 as FNYEAQ.

Only a few counts were recorded for this clone. The chain couples TRBV10-3 to TRBJ2-1, with 7 bases matching TRBD1. J was trimmed by 4 bases and V by 3 bases; bases with no gene match: 6. CDR1 is ENHRY, CDR2 SYGVKD, per germline. This CDR3 contains 15 residues. CDR3 nucleotide sequence: TGTGCCATCAGTGACCGGGACAGATTGTACAATGAGCAGTTCTTC. Its translation: CAISDRDRLYNEQFF.

The chain uses TRBV7-9 and TRBJ2-3; the D is unclear. Germline assignment: CDR1 SEHNR and CDR2 FQNEAQ (reference sequence). The CDR3 has 13 residues. V lost 4 bases, J lost 5 bases, and 10 bases lay in between. CDR3 region: CASSSPNVDTQYF. The DNA of the CDR3 is TGTGCCAGCAGCTCGCCCAATGTAGATACGCAGTATTTT.

This rearrangement joins TRBV6-1 to TRBJ2-2, with TRBD2 identical over 10 bases. The CDR3 is made up of 13 amino acids. The V segment lost 7 bases and the J segment 8 bases; nucleotides outside the gene matches: 4. CDR1 and CDR2 (germline): MNHNS, SASEGT. The CDR3 coding sequence is TGTGCCAGCATAACTAGCGGGATAGGGGAGCTGTTTTTT. Amino acids: CASITSGIGELFF.

The rearrangement uses TRBV7-2 and TRBJ1-3; possibly TRBD1 for D (5 bases). Per germline, CDR1 SGHTA and CDR2 FQGNSA. This CDR3 has 17 residues. The germline V and J ends were trimmed by 2 bases and 0 bases, with 14 bases remaining between them. CDR3 in DNA: TGTGCCAGCAGCTTAATAACAGGCTTAAGCTCTGGAAACACCATATATTTT. Translated, it gives CASSLITGLSSGNTIYF. The entire variable domain, with the rest obtained from reference TRBV7-2 and TRBJ1-3, is as follows: GAGVSQSPSNKVTEKGKDVELRCDPISGHTALYWYRQSLGQGLEFLIYFQGNSAPDKSGLPSDRFSAERTGGSVSTLTIQRTQQEDSAVYLCASSLITGLSSGNTIYFGEGSWLTVV.